This TCR beta chain was sequenced during a study of a mutant IDH1 vaccine in newly diagnosed glioma. Study details: Patients began vaccination 4-6 weeks after radiotherapy alone, or with temozolomide cycles.

With regard to this clone: Its antigen is undetermined.

Sequencing was performed with immunoSEQ multiplex PCR; in TCRdb, only in-frame clones are kept and a portion is missing. Counted here are about 31,000 clones, roughly 75% occurring once; the ten biggest clones make up approximately 10%. The germline V gene has CDR1 SGHVS and CDR2 FNYEAQ. The CDR3 extends over 15 amino acids. V lost 5 bases to trimming and J lost 10 bases, with 23 bases between them. Whole-study findings and limits: More than 80% of patients showed vaccine-induced immune responses across multiple MHC alleles.

Sample time point: week 35, safety follow-up. Each dose delivered 300 ug of mutant IDH1 20-mer peptide subcutaneously with imiquimod. This material consisted of PBMCs, taken from a glioma patient whose treatment included an IDH1 peptide vaccine. The rearrangement links TRBV7-6 to TRBJ1-1; D unresolved. The clonotype originates from a woman aged 40 to 50 with glioma. The CDR3 spells CASSPLAGLNRGAFF. DNA of the CDR3: TGTGCCAGCAGCCCCCTCGCCGGACTGAACCGCGGAGCTTTCTTT.